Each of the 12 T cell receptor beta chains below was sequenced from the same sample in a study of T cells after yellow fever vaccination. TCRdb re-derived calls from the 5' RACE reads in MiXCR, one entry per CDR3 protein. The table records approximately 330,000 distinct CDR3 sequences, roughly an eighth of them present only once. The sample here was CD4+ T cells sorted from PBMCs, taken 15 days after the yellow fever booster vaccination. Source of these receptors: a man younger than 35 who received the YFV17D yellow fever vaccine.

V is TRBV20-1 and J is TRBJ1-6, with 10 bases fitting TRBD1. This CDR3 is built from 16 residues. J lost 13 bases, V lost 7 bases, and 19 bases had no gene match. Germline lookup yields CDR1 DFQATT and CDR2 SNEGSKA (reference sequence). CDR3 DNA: TGCAGTGTGCCCGGGACAGGGGTTGTGTCCGTTTCCCCCCTCCACTTT. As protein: CSVPGTGVVSVSPLHF.

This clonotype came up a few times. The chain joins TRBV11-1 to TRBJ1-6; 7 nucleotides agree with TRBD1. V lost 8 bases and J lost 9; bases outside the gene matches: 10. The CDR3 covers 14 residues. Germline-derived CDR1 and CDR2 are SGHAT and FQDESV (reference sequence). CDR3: CASRGQPSVSPLHF. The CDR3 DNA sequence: TGTGCCAGCCGGGGACAGCCGTCCGTTTCACCCCTCCACTTT.

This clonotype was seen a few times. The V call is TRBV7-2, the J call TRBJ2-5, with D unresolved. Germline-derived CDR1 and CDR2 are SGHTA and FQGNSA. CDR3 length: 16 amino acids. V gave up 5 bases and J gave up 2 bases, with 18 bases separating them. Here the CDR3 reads CASSDQFGSGQETQYF. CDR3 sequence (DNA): TGTGCCAGCAGCGATCAATTTGGCTCTGGGCAAGAGACCCAGTACTTC.

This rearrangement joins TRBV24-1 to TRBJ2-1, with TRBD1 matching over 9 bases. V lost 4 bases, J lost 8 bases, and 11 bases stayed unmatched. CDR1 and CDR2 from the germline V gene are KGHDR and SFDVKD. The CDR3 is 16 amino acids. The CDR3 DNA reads TGTGCCACCAGTGACCCCGGGACAGGGTCACCAGATGAGCAGTTCTTC. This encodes CATSDPGTGSPDEQFF.

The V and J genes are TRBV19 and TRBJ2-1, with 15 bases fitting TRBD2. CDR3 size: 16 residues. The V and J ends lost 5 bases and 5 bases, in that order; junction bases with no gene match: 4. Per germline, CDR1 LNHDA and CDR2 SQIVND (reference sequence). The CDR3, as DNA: TGTGCCAGTAGTGGGACTAGCGGGGGGCAGGACAATGAGCAGTTCTTC. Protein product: CASSGTSGGQDNEQFF.

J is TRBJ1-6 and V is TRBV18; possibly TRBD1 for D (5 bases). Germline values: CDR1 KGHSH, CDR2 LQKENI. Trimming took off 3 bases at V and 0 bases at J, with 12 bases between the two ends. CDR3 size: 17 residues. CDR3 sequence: CASSPRTSSSYNSPLHF. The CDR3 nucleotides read TGTGCCAGCTCACCCAGGACAAGCAGCTCCTATAATTCACCCCTCCACTTT.

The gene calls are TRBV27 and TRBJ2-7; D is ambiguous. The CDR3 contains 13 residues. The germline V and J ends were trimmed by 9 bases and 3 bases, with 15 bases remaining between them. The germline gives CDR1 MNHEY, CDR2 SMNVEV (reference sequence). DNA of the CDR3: TGTGCCAGGGATCACTGGGCCAACTACGAGCAGTACTTC. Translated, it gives CARDHWANYEQYF.

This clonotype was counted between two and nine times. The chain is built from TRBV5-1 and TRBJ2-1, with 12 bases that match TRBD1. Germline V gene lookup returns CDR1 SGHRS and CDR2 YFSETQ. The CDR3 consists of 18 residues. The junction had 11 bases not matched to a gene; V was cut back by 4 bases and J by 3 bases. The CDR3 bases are TGCGCCAGCAGCCCCCAGTCGGGACAGGGGGCCGGCTACAATGAGCAGTTCTTC. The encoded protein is CASSPQSGQGAGYNEQFF.

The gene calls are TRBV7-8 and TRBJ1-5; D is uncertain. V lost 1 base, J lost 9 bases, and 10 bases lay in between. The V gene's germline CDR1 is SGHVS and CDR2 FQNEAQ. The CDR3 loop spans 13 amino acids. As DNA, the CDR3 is TGTGCCAGCAGCTTAGGTCCACAGCTGCCCCAGCATTTT. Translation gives CASSLGPQLPQHF.

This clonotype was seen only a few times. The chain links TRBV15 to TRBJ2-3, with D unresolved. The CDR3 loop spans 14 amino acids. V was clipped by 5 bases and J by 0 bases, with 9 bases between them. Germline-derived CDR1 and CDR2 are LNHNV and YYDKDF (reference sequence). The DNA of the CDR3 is TGTGCCACCAGCTTCTTGCATAGCACAGATACGCAGTATTTT. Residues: CATSFLHSTDTQYF.

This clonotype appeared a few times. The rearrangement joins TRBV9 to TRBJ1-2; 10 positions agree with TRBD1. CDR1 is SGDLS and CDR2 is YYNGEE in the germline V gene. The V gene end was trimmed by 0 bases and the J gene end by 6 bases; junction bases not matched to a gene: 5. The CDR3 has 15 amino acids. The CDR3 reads CASSVGLGTGDGYTF. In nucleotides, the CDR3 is TGTGCCAGCAGCGTAGGCCTAGGGACAGGGGATGGCTACACCTTC.

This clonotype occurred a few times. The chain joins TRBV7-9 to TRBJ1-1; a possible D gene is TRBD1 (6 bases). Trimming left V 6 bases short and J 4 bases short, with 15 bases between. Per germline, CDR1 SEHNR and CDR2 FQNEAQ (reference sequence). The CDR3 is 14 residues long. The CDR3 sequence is CASSFQQGGTEAFF. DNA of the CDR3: TGTGCCAGCAGTTTTCAACAGGGTGGCACTGAAGCTTTCTTT. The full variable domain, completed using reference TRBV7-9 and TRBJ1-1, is DTGVSQNPRHKITKRGQNVTFRCDPISEHNRLYWYRQTLGQGPEFLTYFQNEAQLEKSRLLSDRFSAERPKGSFSTLEIQRTEQGDSAMYLCASSFQQGGTEAFFGQGTRLTVV.